The 22 T cell receptor beta chains presented below share a single source sample, sequenced in a study of T-cell memory formation after mild COVID-19. In TCRdb, the 5' RACE reads were re-called with MiXCR into one record per CDR3 protein. Of just over 300,000 distinct CDR3 sequences in the sample, approximately 19% were seen once. Sequencing was done on a sample of PBMCs or a T cell subset sorted from them (not recorded which). The source is a man between 18 and 29 years old who had mild COVID-19 (a few samples of this study predate the infection). Cell type and time point are not known.

A few counts support this clonotype. The rearrangement uses TRBV6-1 and TRBJ1-2, with 12 bases aligning to TRBD1. The germline V gene encodes CDR1 MNHNS and CDR2 SASEGT. Unmatched junction bases numbered 5, after V lost 1 base and J lost 8 bases. The CDR3 covers 15 residues. The CDR3 loop is CASSEDGTGGRGYTF. As DNA, the CDR3 is TGTGCCAGCAGTGAAGACGGGACAGGGGGCCGCGGCTACACCTTC.

The chain recombines TRBV4-2 with TRBJ2-4, with D perhaps matching TRBD1 or TRBD2 (5 bases each). V lost 1 base, J lost 2 bases, and 18 bases lay in between. The CDR3 contains 18 residues. Germline loops: CDR1 LGHNA, CDR2 YNFKEQ. DNA for the CDR3: TGTGCCAGCAGCCAAGGACAGAACCGCCGGGACCCCAAAAACATTCAGTACTTC. Residues: CASSQGQNRRDPKNIQYF.

V gene TRBV6-5 combines with J gene TRBJ2-2; tentative D call: TRBD2 (5 bases). Germline CDR1 reads MNHEY; CDR2 reads SVGAGI. The CDR3 totals 16 residues. The V end lost 2 bases, the J end lost 4 bases, and 14 bases lay between the germline ends. The CDR3 spells CASSYGSGEVTGELFF. The CDR3 region has the DNA TGTGCCAGCAGTTACGGGAGTGGTGAGGTCACCGGGGAGCTGTTTTTT.

This clonotype has a handful of counts. The genes are TRBV10-3 and TRBJ2-1, with 12 bases identical to TRBD2. Losses at the gene ends were 11 bases for V and 0 bases for J; bases not matched to a gene: 8. In germline, CDR1 is ENHRY, CDR2 SYGVKD. This CDR3 contains 16 residues. The CDR3 here is CAATSGGASSYNEQFF. Written as DNA, the CDR3 is TGTGCCGCGACTAGCGGGGGCGCGAGCTCCTACAATGAGCAGTTCTTC.

In this sample, this clonotype turned up a few times. This sequence joins TRBV5-6 and TRBJ2-7; D gene unclear. Trimming left V 0 bases short and J 3 bases short, with 4 bases between. Germline CDR1 and CDR2: SGHDT and YYEEEE. The CDR3 spans 12 residues. The CDR3 loop reads CASSLGIYEQYV. For the CDR3, the DNA is TGTGCCAGCAGCTTGGGGATCTACGAGCAGTACGTC.

The chain combines TRBV4-2 with TRBJ2-1; no firm D call. The CDR3 runs to 15 residues. Germline CDR1 is LGHNA and CDR2 is YNFKEQ. Trimming shortened V by 0 bases and J by 5 bases, and 11 bases separated the two germline ends. This chain's CDR3 is CASSQDRPVHNEQFF. The CDR3 bases are TGTGCCAGCAGCCAAGATAGGCCAGTTCACAATGAGCAGTTCTTC.

This clonotype turned up a few times. This chain links TRBV6-6 with TRBJ2-3; 11 bases fit TRBD2. V was pared by 2 bases and J by 12 bases, with 7 bases of the junction left unmatched. CDR1 is MNHNY, CDR2 SVGAGI, per germline (reference sequence). CDR3 size: 14 residues. The CDR3 spells CASSYGGSGGAQYF. CDR3 in DNA: TGTGCCAGCAGTTACGGCGGTAGCGGGGGGGCTCAGTATTTT.

A few counts support this clonotype. This sequence joins TRBV24-1 and TRBJ1-5; D is ambiguous. Germline V CDR1 and CDR2: KGHDR, SFDVKD. V was pared by 3 bases and J by 4 bases, with 6 bases between. CDR3 size: 13 residues. In nucleotides, the CDR3 is TGTGCCACCAGTGATAGCAGAAATCAGCCCCAGCATTTT. Residues: CATSDSRNQPQHF.

The chain couples TRBV6-5 to TRBJ1-6, with 9 bases identical to TRBD1. V lost 0 bases, J lost 10 bases, and 7 bases stayed unmatched. CDR1 and CDR2 from the germline V gene are MNHEY and SVGAGI. There are 16 residues in the CDR3. The chain's CDR3 is CASSYSGQGVNSPLHF. The CDR3 DNA follows: TGTGCCAGCAGTTACTCGGGACAGGGAGTGAACTCACCCCTCCACTTT.

V usage is TRBV4-3 and J usage is TRBJ1-4, with D unclear. The ends were cut back, 3 bases at V and 0 bases at J, with 17 bases in the middle. The CDR3 has 18 amino acids. CDR1 and CDR2 from the germline V gene are LGHNA and YSLEER. The CDR3 is CASSHPPAPRATNEKLFF. The CDR3 coding sequence is TGCGCCAGCAGCCACCCCCCGGCACCCCGGGCAACTAATGAAAAACTGTTTTTT.

This clonotype has just a few counts. This CDR3 is CSARGLAGGLTYNEQFF. The CDR3 DNA reads as TGCAGTGCTAGAGGCCTAGCGGGGGGTCTGACCTACAATGAGCAGTTCTTC. The genes are TRBV20-1 and TRBJ2-1; 11 positions agree with TRBD2. Per germline, CDR1 DFQATT and CDR2 SNEGSKA (reference sequence). With V trimmed by 1 base and J by 2 bases, 7 bases remained unmatched. The CDR3 is 17 amino acids.

The DNA for the CDR3 is TGCAGTGCCGGGACTAGCGGGGCTAACTACAATGAGCAGTTCTTC. Its translation is CSAGTSGANYNEQFF. This rearrangement joins TRBV20-1 to TRBJ2-1; 13 bases match TRBD2. Germline V gene sequence: CDR1 DFQATT, CDR2 SNEGSKA (reference sequence). The CDR3 spans 15 residues. Losses at the gene ends were 6 bases for V and 3 bases for J; bases not matched to a gene: 5.

The chain couples TRBV5-1 to TRBJ2-7; perhaps TRBD1 as D (6 bases). Germline values: CDR1 SGHRS, CDR2 YFSETQ. With 2 bases removed from V and 3 bases from J, the gap between germline ends came to 9 bases. This CDR3 has 13 residues. The DNA for the CDR3 is TGCGCCAGCAGCTTTGGACAGCTCTACGAGCAGTACTTC. Its protein product is CASSFGQLYEQYF.

This clonotype was seen at least ten times. This rearrangement joins TRBV2 to TRBJ2-7; possibly TRBD2 for D (7 bases). This CDR3 has 13 residues. Germline V gives CDR1 SNHLY, CDR2 FYNNEI. Trimming cost V 4 bases and J 2 bases, with 9 bases left between them. CDR3 sequence: CASSGGGPYEQYF. Written as DNA, the CDR3 is TGTGCCAGCAGTGGGGGGGGCCCCTACGAGCAGTACTTC. The full variable domain, its missing parts supplied by reference TRBV2 and TRBJ2-7, is EPEVTQTPSHQVTQMGQEVILRCVPISNHLYFYWYRQILGQKVEFLVSFYNNEISEKSEIFDDQFSVERPDGSNFTLKIRSTKLEDSAMYFCASSGGGPYEQYFGPGTRLTVT.

The chain uses TRBV7-3 and TRBJ1-5; 11 bases align to TRBD1. Germline CDR1 reads SGHTA; CDR2 reads FQGTGA. CDR3 length: 15 amino acids. V lost 8 bases, J lost 8 bases, and 11 bases stayed unmatched. Here the CDR3 DNA reads TGTGCCAGCGGGGGGCGGGGACAGGGGGTTGAGCCCCAGCATTTT. It specifies CASGGRGQGVEPQHF.

This clonotype came up a few times. The chain joins TRBV5-1 to TRBJ2-7; TRBD2 is a possible D gene (6 bases). Germline CDR1 SGHRS, CDR2 YFSETQ. The CDR3 runs 14 residues. V was shortened by 6 bases and J by 7 bases, with 20 bases between the two germline ends. The CDR3 nucleotides read TGCGCCAGCAAAGCCCTCCTAGGAGGGTTGGAGCAGTACTTC. It codes for CASKALLGGLEQYF.

J is TRBJ1-2 and V is TRBV5-1, with unresolved D. The germline gives CDR1 SGHRS, CDR2 YFSETQ. The length of the CDR3 is 13 residues. The V end lost 3 bases, the J end lost 5 bases, and 11 bases lay between the germline ends. The CDR3 sequence is CASSSSMKYGYTF. DNA for the CDR3: TGCGCCAGCAGCTCCTCGATGAAGTATGGCTACACCTTC.

This chain connects TRBV6-1 to TRBJ2-7; 13 bases align to TRBD2. The germline V gene encodes CDR1 MNHNS and CDR2 SASEGT. The CDR3 runs 17 residues. J was trimmed by 5 bases and V by 6 bases; bases with no gene match: 13. CDR3 sequence (DNA): TGTGCCAGCAGACCAGGACTAGCGGGGGCTCTTCCTAACGAGCAGTACTTC. This gives the protein CASRPGLAGALPNEQYF.

J is TRBJ1-1 and V is TRBV23-1; 7 bases align to TRBD1. TRBV23-1 is given ORF status, its function remaining uncertain. V dropped 10 bases and J dropped 5; count of bases not matched to a gene: 10. The CDR3 runs to 13 residues. The CDR3 region is CATLYTGETEAFF. DNA for the CDR3: TGCGCCACCTTATACACAGGGGAGACTGAAGCTTTCTTT.

This clonotype was recorded a few times. This chain links TRBV7-9 with TRBJ1-3, with 7 positions matching TRBD1. This CDR3 is 15 amino acids long. CDR1 SEHNR and CDR2 FQNEAQ come from the germline V gene (reference sequence). V dropped 5 bases and J dropped 4; count of bases not matched to a gene: 8. CDR3 protein: CASSQDRARGNTIYF. For the CDR3, the DNA is TGTGCCAGCAGCCAAGACAGGGCTCGCGGAAACACCATATATTTT.

This clonotype came up many times. This rearrangement joins TRBV3-1 to TRBJ1-4; D is possibly TRBD1 (5 bases). Germline CDR1 LGHDT, CDR2 YNNKEL (reference sequence). Trimming stripped 4 bases from V and 3 bases from J, with 12 bases between. CDR3 length: 15 amino acids. DNA for the CDR3: TGTGCCAGCAGCCTCTCCGGGGGACCTAATGAAAAACTGTTTTTT. It encodes CASSLSGGPNEKLFF.

This clonotype showed up many times. The chain combines TRBV11-2 with TRBJ2-1; 9 bases line up with TRBD2. In germline, CDR1 is SGHAT, CDR2 FQNNGV. Losses at the gene ends were 5 bases for V and 6 bases for J; bases not matched to a gene: 8. There are 15 residues in the CDR3. CDR3 sequence: CASSPGRGGRNEQFF. The CDR3 bases are TGTGCCAGCAGCCCCGGGCGGGGGGGCCGCAATGAGCAGTTCTTC. Full variable domain (remainder filled in from reference TRBV11-2 and TRBJ2-1): EAGVAQSPRYKIIEKRQSVAFWCNPISGHATLYWYQQILGQGPKLLIQFQNNGVVDDSQLPKDRFSAERLKGVDSTLKIQPAKLEDSAVYLCASSPGRGGRNEQFFGPGTRLTVL.